This TCR beta chain was sequenced in a study of cytomegalovirus exposure and HLA in healthy donors. Whole-study findings and limits: Judged likely to be a sequencing artifact was a cluster of highly shared sequence variants. Because they were indistinguishable, some V segments, including TRBV6-2 and TRBV6-3, were excluded. Researchers counted roughly 150 TCR beta chains as cytomegalovirus-associated.

The primer mix had 60 Vbeta and 13 Jbeta primers. Data came from immunoSEQ multiplex PCR; TCRdb stores just in-frame clones and leaves some out. The data show some 140,000 clones, approximately 70% seen once. This clone appeared once. Its specificity is not known. The CDR3 loop spans 20 amino acids. The trim removed 0 bases at V and 1 base at J, leaving 17 bases unmatched. Germline V CDR1 and CDR2: MGHRA, YSYEKL. The source is a woman aged 40 to 49 in good health and CMV-seronegative. The sequenced sample was PBMCs. This chain connects TRBV4-1 to TRBJ1-1; 7 bases map to TRBD1. DNA for the CDR3: TGCGCCAGCAGCCAAGATAACGGACAGGTGGATACCAGGCCGAACACTGAAGCTTTCTTT. Translation gives CASSQDNGQVDTRPNTEAFF.